This T cell receptor beta chain appears in the sequencing data of a study of blood T cells in healthy people across ages (dated by TCRdb to the mid-2010s). For the wider study: Template switching captured roughly one uniquely barcoded TCR beta cDNA molecule per two T cells in model experiments. To track age-related changes in TCR beta repertoire diversity, the study relied on deep sequencing normalized with unique cDNA molecular identifiers. Donors were grouped into four age groups: young (average approximately 15 years), middle-aged (roughly 40), aged (roughly 62) and long-lived (just over 80). For two donors (one aged 18 to 30 and one aged 80 or older), the study analyzed two additional independent replicas of 1 million unique cDNA reads from the same blood draw. Donors of different ages were randomly distributed across sequencing lanes to avoid experimental bias.

The roughly 39 donors, aged roughly 6 to 90 years, were systemically healthy Caucasian individuals from Russia. Ten milliliters of peripheral blood were drawn from each donor into EDTA-treated Vacutainer tubes. PBMCs were isolated by Ficoll-Paque density-gradient centrifugation, with at least 7 million obtained per sample. Trizol reagent was used to extract total RNA from PBMCs, with at least 6 micrograms per sample. The percentages of naive CD45RAhigh/CD27high T cells were determined by flow cytometry on a PBMC aliquot from every donor. The method was 5' RACE. The run used an Illumina HiSeq 2500. The second PCR ran for about 7 to 11 cycles and used a J-beta primer mix along with a sample-barcoded 5' primer. Each TCR beta cDNA molecule received a unique molecular identifier from a template-switch 5' adaptor carrying 12 random nucleotides. At least 3 million CDR3-containing paired-end reads were obtained from each sample. All of the RNA was converted into first-strand cDNA using the Mint cDNA synthesis kit, with a TRBC-specific oligonucleotide serving as the primer. All cDNA was treated with uracil-DNA glycosylase and then went through a first 18-cycle PCR with the universal primers M1SS and BC2_uni_R. The original methods were these. For normalization, 1 million high-quality reads, each with a distinct molecular identifier, were randomly selected from each sample. Instead of being binned into consensus sequences, reads that shared molecular identifiers were thrown out. MiTCR, run with a Q25 quality threshold and the strictest error-elimination algorithm, handled CDR3 identification, clonotype clustering and error correction. A nonparametric unseen species model with Euler transformation was used to estimate a lower bound on total TCR beta diversity. In TCRdb, the public reads were trimmed at Q25 with fastp and aligned with MiXCR, with productive beta chains retained. When rows share a CDR3 protein, they turn into one entry using the most common DNA and genes. TCRdb, not the original authors, processed these V and J calls. The sample table contains 350,000 to 450,000 distinct CDR3 sequences; only one count was recorded for more than 45% of them. In total, the top ten clones hold 51% of the sample.

Note on this clonotype: The antigen it binds to is not known. No much larger clone is present one base from it, and per-base qualities are unavailable.

Study-level results and caveats: As age increased, observed TCR beta diversity per million T cells dropped in a roughly linear way, and a significant reduction was already evident by age 40. Compared with the aged group, the long-lived group had more naive CD4+ T cells, fewer expanded clones and increased TCR diversity, suggesting age selection. Donor CMV infection status was unknown, potentially confounding age-related changes in expanded clonotypes. Bulk unsorted PBMC profiling prevented conclusive comparison of naive and antigen-experienced compartments. The percentage of naive T cells measured by flow cytometry correlated strongly with observed TCR beta diversity. Total diversity estimates from one million sequenced T cells were considered lower bounds and underestimates.

Measured from the cysteine to the phenylalanine, the CDR3 is 16 residues long. CDR3 DNA is the only sequence kept; it has 48 bases, read in frame from the first base. The trim is 4 bases for V and 0 bases for J, with a gap of 17 bases between the germline ends. The germline V gene (reference sequence) provides CDR1 DFQATT and CDR2 SNEGSKA. In this chain, TRBV20-1 is recombined with TRBJ2-3; too little of a D gene remains to name it. The specimen sequenced was blood. The origin of this receptor is a man between 60 and 70 years old in good health. The CDR3 region has the sequence CSANSPVESSTDTQYF. The nucleotide sequence reads TGCAGTGCTAACTCTCCGGTAGAATCTAGCACAGATACGCAGTATTTT.